These 2 T cell receptor beta chains share one sample of origin, sequenced in a study of blood T cell repertoires in COVID-19. Repertoires were generated with immunoSEQ multiplex PCR, while TCRdb's copy carries only in-frame clones and drops some. The sample has about 240,000 clones, over 75% seen once. Sequences were obtained from peripheral blood. Source of these receptors: a woman in her twenties or thirties with acute or convalescent COVID-19.

The rearrangement uses TRBV18 and TRBJ2-7; 9 bases align to TRBD2. The trim removed 4 bases at V and 5 bases at J, leaving 3 bases unmatched. Per germline, CDR1 KGHSH and CDR2 LQKENI. The CDR3 has 13 residues. CDR3: CASSLRTSDEQYF. CDR3 sequence (DNA): TGTGCCAGCTCACTACGGACTAGCGACGAGCAGTACTTC.

The chain recombines TRBV6-5 with TRBJ1-2, with a possible D match to TRBD1 (5 bases). This CDR3 is 14 amino acids long. Germline lookup yields CDR1 MNHEY and CDR2 SVGAGI. V lost 2 bases to trimming and J lost 4 bases, with 11 bases between them. The CDR3 loop reads CASSYEEGTYGYTF. CDR3 DNA: TGTGCCAGCAGTTACGAGGAGGGGACCTATGGCTACACCTTC.